This T cell receptor beta chain emerged from a study of cytomegalovirus exposure and HLA in healthy donors. Findings and limits, study-wide: It is likely that the observed cluster of highly shared sequence variants was a sequencing artifact.

Regarding this clone: The antigen is undetermined.

This PCR relied on a set of 60 Vbeta primers and 13 Jbeta primers. Some clones are missing from TCRdb's copy, which holds only in-frame ones; the method was immunoSEQ multiplex PCR. The repertoire consists of over 150,000 clones, with 60% to 85% occurring once and the leading ten covering about 3%. Trimming shortened V by 4 bases and J by 8 bases, and 9 bases separated the two germline ends. The CDR3 is 11 residues long. Germline loops: CDR1 SGHDT, CDR2 YYEEEE. Sequenced: PBMCs. V usage is TRBV5-6 and J usage is TRBJ1-1; TRBD1 is a possible D gene (5 bases). This TCR was recovered from a woman aged 45-65 years in good health and CMV-seropositive. In DNA, the CDR3 is TGTGCCAGCAGCAACAGACAGGAAGCTTTCTTT. Encoded protein: CASSNRQEAFF.